Detailed here is one T cell receptor beta chain. Then a second PCR, running about 6 to 11 cycles, was carried out with a sample-barcoded 5' primer and a J-beta primer mix. Via MiXCR, TCRdb re-called the 5' RACE reads, giving one row per CDR3 protein. The sample consists of 600,000 to 1,000,000 distinct CDR3 sequences, 25% of them appearing once. This sample stems from a study of blood T cells in healthy people across ages. Overall study context: About one barcoded TCR beta cDNA was captured per two T cells.

This sample also appeared in a second study, on T cells of mothers and their children. That study reports: Second-PCR amplification with M1S added sample barcodes and 2-4 random nucleotides.

The sample consisted of blood. The TCR was taken from a boy aged 10-17 years in good health.

CDR3 region: CASSIGGARGSADTQYF. The CDR3 DNA follows: TGTGCCAGTAGTATAGGAGGGGCTCGAGGATCAGCAGATACGCAGTATTTT. This sequence joins TRBV19 and TRBJ2-3; D possibly matches TRBD1 or TRBD2 (5 bases each). Trimming took off 1 base at V and 4 bases at J, with 18 bases between the two ends. The CDR3 is 17 residues long. The germline CDR1 and CDR2 sequences are LNHDA and SQIVND (reference sequence).